This is a list of T cell receptor beta chains from one sample in a study of control samples from healthy donors and cancer patients. Profiling relied on immunoSEQ multiplex PCR, and the TCRdb table lists in-frame clones only, not all of them. The profile covers 120,000 or so clones, with about 92% appearing a single time and roughly 1.7% taken by the ten largest. Sequencing input: PBMCs. The receptors shown here come from a man in his forties or fifties with head and neck cancer. CDR3s include the opening cysteine and the closing phenylalanine or tryptophan. Fields, in order: D gene, V gene, clone size, J gene, CDR3 protein, CDR3 DNA. The D gene is left open where the match is weak. Clone size is not always given. Where it is, it says once, few, many or a class for expanded clones.

>TRBD1|TRBV24-1|NA|TRBJ1-2
CATSDPNDRGYGYTF
TGTGCCACCAGTGATCCGAATGACAGGGGTTATGGCTACACCTTC
>NA|TRBV3-1/TRBV3-2|NA|TRBJ1-2
CASSHRNGYTF
TGTGCCAGCAGCCATCGTAATGGCTACACCTTC
>NA|TRBV4-2|NA|TRBJ2-2
CASSSSSRGAGTGELFF
TGTGCCAGCAGCTCCTCAAGTCGGGGGGCCGGCACCGGGGAGCTGTTTTTT
>NA|TRBV5-4|once|TRBJ1-2
CASSNTAIYGYTF
TGTGCCAGCAGCAATACAGCTATCTATGGCTACACCTTC
>TRBD1|TRBV5-5|NA|TRBJ1-5
CASSPTTGTGNQPQHF
TGTGCCAGCAGCCCGACTACCGGGACAGGCAATCAGCCCCAGCATTTT
>NA|TRBV3-1/TRBV3-2|NA|TRBJ1-1
CASSQDWGELNTEAFF
TGTGCCAGCAGCCAAGATTGGGGAGAACTGAACACTGAAGCTTTCTTT
>NA|TRBV7-6|once|TRBJ2-7
CASSAGKNPREQYF
TGTGCCAGCAGCGCGGGGAAAAACCCCCGCGAGCAGTACTTC
>NA|TRBV5-1|NA|TRBJ2-7
CASSLDLMEQYF
TGCGCCAGCAGCTTGGATCTGATGGAGCAGTACTTC
>NA|TRBV5-1|NA|TRBJ2-4
CASSPTGRDIQYF
TGCGCCAGCAGCCCGACAGGGAGGGACATTCAGTACTTC
>NA|TRBV18|NA|TRBJ2-3
CASSPVPGDTQYF
TGTGCCAGCTCACCGGTACCCGGGGATACGCAGTATTTT
>NA|TRBV2|NA|TRBJ2-1
CASSEEGVDEQFF
TGTGCCAGCAGTGAAGAGGGGGTGGATGAGCAGTTCTTC
>NA|TRBV7-7|NA|TRBJ2-5
CASSLGAGETQYF
TGTGCCAGCAGCCTGGGGGCTGGGGAGACCCAGTACTTC
>NA|TRBV7-2|NA|TRBJ2-2
CASSPGRTGELFF
TGTGCCAGCAGCCCTGGGCGGACCGGGGAGCTGTTTTTT
>NA|TRBV7-2|NA|TRBJ1-2
CASSSGRRANYGYTF
TGTGCCAGCAGCTCCGGGAGGAGAGCTAACTATGGCTACACCTTC
>NA|TRBV6-1|NA|TRBJ1-2
CASSEVPLLASSTF
TGTGCCAGCAGTGAAGTCCCCCTACTCGCGTCAAGCACCTTC
>NA|TRBV20-1|NA|TRBJ1-4
CSASVTATIEKLFF
TGCAGTGCTAGTGTGACAGCGACGATTGAAAAACTGTTTTTT
>TRBD1|TRBV12-3/TRBV12-4|NA|TRBJ2-1
CASRYGQGWKFF
TGTGCCAGCAGATACGGACAGGGGTGGAAGTTCTTC
>TRBD1|TRBV7-6|NA|TRBJ1-3
CASSSHLWDREYTIYF
TGTGCCAGCAGCTCGCACCTATGGGACAGGGAATACACCATATATTTT
>NA|TRBV3-1/TRBV3-2|NA|TRBJ2-3
CASSQDPTAGRTDTQYF
TGTGCCAGCAGCCAAGATCCCACAGCGGGTCGGACAGATACGCAGTATTTT
>NA|TRBV11-3|NA|TRBJ2-6
CASSPQVGKESSGANVLTF
TGTGCCAGCAGCCCCCAGGTAGGGAAGGAGAGCTCTGGGGCCAACGTCCTGACTTTC
>TRBD2|TRBV7-2|NA|TRBJ2-1
CASSLGVTSGGIEQFF
TGTGCCAGCAGCTTAGGGGTGACTAGCGGGGGCATTGAGCAGTTCTTC
>NA|TRBV28|NA|TRBJ1-5
CATWNRRLGNQPQHF
TGTGCCACCTGGAATAGGCGATTGGGCAATCAGCCCCAGCATTTT
>NA|TRBV7-6|NA|TRBJ2-3
CASRRLTGKEDTQYF
TGTGCCAGCAGGCGCCTAACAGGGAAAGAAGATACGCAGTATTTT
>NA|TRBV5-4|NA|TRBJ2-5
CASSLGTLYQETQYF
TGTGCCAGCAGCTTGGGGACATTGTACCAAGAGACCCAGTACTTC
>TRBD1|TRBV4-2|NA|TRBJ2-7
CASSQTGGSSYEQYF
TGTGCCAGCAGCCAGACAGGGGGCTCATCCTACGAGCAGTACTTC
>TRBD1|TRBV6-5|NA|TRBJ2-7
CASKKGQGSEQYF
TGTGCCAGCAAAAAGGGACAGGGAAGCGAGCAGTACTTC